This entry describes one TCR beta chain. Its antigen remains unknown. TCRdb called the RT-PCR reads again in MiXCR, with one record for every CDR3 protein. The table has 590,000 or so distinct CDR3 sequences, 12% to 15% seen once. Germline-derived CDR1 and CDR2 are SGHTA and FQGNSA. The CDR3 spans 17 residues. The J segment lost 0 bases and the V segment lost 10 bases, leaving 18 bases of the junction unmatched. The data belong to a study of response to subunit inactivated influenza vaccine. Whole-study findings and limits: Researchers suggested that each seasonal influenza vaccination recruits few new T cells.

The sample here was PBMCs from blood, taken 14 to 15 days before vaccination. This TCR came from a man over 45 who received an inactivated influenza vaccine. The chain has TRBV7-2 and TRBJ2-7; 7 nucleotides align to TRBD1. DNA for the CDR3: TGTGCCACGACCCGGGTAGGGGGCATGACGAGCTCCTACGAGCAGTACTTC. Its translation: CATTRVGGMTSSYEQYF. The full variable domain, in which reference TRBV7-2 and TRBJ2-7 provide the parts outside the CDR3, is GAGVSQSPSNKVTEKGKDVELRCDPISGHTALYWYRQSLGQGLEFLIYFQGNSAPDKSGLPSDRFSAERTGGSVSTLTIQRTQQEDSAVYLCATTRVGGMTSSYEQYFGPGTRLTVT.